A selection of T cell receptor beta chains follows, all from one sample in a study of cytomegalovirus exposure and HLA in healthy donors. TCRdb's copy holds only in-frame clones and misses some; the assay was immunoSEQ multiplex PCR. The sample has around 180,000 clones; roughly 83% are singletons. Sequenced material: PBMCs. The source of these receptors is a boy aged 5-17 years in good health and CMV-seronegative. Each CDR3 is given with its conserved first and last residue.

V gene	J gene	CDR3 protein
TRBV7-3	TRBJ2-7	CASSIASGVAYEQYF
TRBV15	TRBJ2-5	CATSRALAGDEETQYF
TRBV6-5	TRBJ1-6	CASRKDRDSSPLHF
TRBV5-8	TRBJ1-5	CASRHRGRDWPQHF
TRBV5-6	TRBJ1-3	CASSSGRGLNSGNTIYF
TRBV29-1	TRBJ1-2	CSVEEISGGYTF
TRBV6-1	TRBJ1-2	CASRGDFPYGYTF
TRBV9	TRBJ2-1	CASSVAAGGPSDEQFF
TRBV27	TRBJ1-2	CASSLGVRYGYTF
TRBV27	TRBJ2-3	CASSPLAFATDTQYF
TRBV5-1	TRBJ2-3	CASSYGLAGVPDTQYF
TRBV30	TRBJ2-7	CAWSVPSVLYEQYF
TRBV27	TRBJ1-2	CASSENSIYGYTF
TRBV28	TRBJ1-5	CASSPDRSNQPQHF
TRBV28	TRBJ2-7	CASSLSPGGYEQYF
TRBV6-1	TRBJ1-6	CASGADYNSPLHF
TRBV6-6	TRBJ1-3	CASSYKGGNSGNTIYF
TRBV6-6	TRBJ1-2	CASSPSQNYGYTF
TRBV11-1	TRBJ1-6	CASSPPPGTGYNSPLHF
TRBV2	TRBJ2-6	CASSDPWTSISSGANVLTF
TRBV30	TRBJ2-3	CAWSVRSAGGSTDTQYF
TRBV28	TRBJ1-5	CASSGGLGNQPQHF
TRBV7-2	TRBJ2-3	CASSPGLALADTQYF
TRBV11-2	TRBJ2-7	CASSLDFGGQYF
TRBV5-1	TRBJ2-1	CASGGRAVSEQFF
TRBV5-1	TRBJ2-4	CASSLGLAGAKNIQYF
TRBV5-1	TRBJ1-1	CASSLVGRLNTEAFF
TRBV5-1	TRBJ1-1	CASSLRRGNTEAFF
TRBV25-1	TRBJ1-4	CASSEGGTNEKLFF
TRBV9	TRBJ1-1	CASSVAPLSGLEAFF
TRBV7-9	TRBJ2-5	CASSLCTRQETQYF
TRBV5-1	.	CASSLSGRIYEQYF
TRBV9	TRBJ2-2	CASSSGVTNTGELFF
TRBV6-5	TRBJ2-2	CASTHSGRATGELFF
TRBV9	TRBJ2-7	CASSALTDSYEQYF
TRBV5-4	TRBJ2-3	CASSTSARTSGRSDTQYF
TRBV29-1	TRBJ1-2	CSVEEKPAVDRQYGYTF
TRBV28	TRBJ2-7	CASCSSGTGQYEQYF
TRBV6-1	TRBJ2-3	CASSSLTSPTQYF
TRBV13	TRBJ1-2	CASSYGTVRINYGYTF
TRBV5-1	TRBJ2-1	CASSSGQGGSYNEQFF